This T cell receptor beta chain was profiled in a study of post-analysis software for immune sequencing data. Included in the TCR beta cDNA libraries were unique molecular identifiers. TCRdb used MiXCR to reprocess the PCR reads, holding one entry per CDR3 protein. The table includes about 810,000 distinct CDR3 sequences, 53% detected once. Input material: blood. The origin of this receptor is a girl aged 10 to 17 with multiple sclerosis.

The CDR3 sequence: CSAGPAGGSYEQYF. Written as DNA, the CDR3 is TGCAGCGCCGGTCCGGCGGGAGGGTCCTACGAGCAGTACTTC. V usage is TRBV29-1 and J usage is TRBJ2-7; 9 bases fit TRBD2. The germline V gene encodes CDR1 SQVTM and CDR2 ANQGSEA. The trim removed 7 bases at V and 1 base at J, leaving 8 bases unmatched. The CDR3 spans 14 residues.